The 20 T cell receptor beta chains in this list originate from one sample, sequenced in a study of blood T cells in healthy people across ages. Primers used in a second PCR of roughly 6 to 11 cycles were a sample-barcoded 5' primer and a J-beta primer mix. MiXCR, applied by TCRdb to the 5' RACE reads, yields one record per CDR3 protein. The table lists about 1,400,000 distinct CDR3 sequences, approximately 59% of them singletons. Sequenced material: blood. The receptors come from a man between 18 and 35 years old in good health.

The V and J genes are TRBV6-5 and TRBJ2-6; D not resolved. CDR3 size: 19 residues. Trimming shortened V by 0 bases and J by 2 bases, and 17 bases separated the two germline ends. Per the germline V gene, CDR1 is MNHEY and CDR2 is SVGAGI. The CDR3 DNA reads TGTGCCAGCAGTTACTCCTTAATTTTTCTTACGACTGGGGCCAACGTCCTGACTTTC. Encoded protein: CASSYSLIFLTTGANVLTF.

V gene TRBV27 combines with J gene TRBJ1-2; a possible D gene is TRBD1 (6 bases). The ends were cut back, 1 base at V and 6 bases at J, with 9 bases in the middle. The V gene's germline CDR1 is MNHEY and CDR2 SMNVEV (reference sequence). This CDR3 contains 13 residues. CDR3 in amino acids: CASSLFGGNGYTF. The CDR3 DNA sequence: TGTGCCAGCAGTTTATTTGGGGGCAATGGCTACACCTTC.

This clonotype was detected only once. One junction end disagrees with the germline gene, perhaps due to a read error. The J gene is TRBJ2-5, the V gene TRBV7-9; D unresolved. The better agreement between TRBJ2-7 and the DNA end casts doubt on the J call. This CDR3 is built from 12 residues. Germline V CDR1 and CDR2: SEHNR, FQNEAQ (reference sequence). CDR3 amino acids: CSSSQALYEQYF. The CDR3 DNA is TGTTCCAGCAGCCAGGCCCTCTACGAGCAGTACTTC.

The CDR3: CASSQEADLSSYEQYF. CDR3 sequence (DNA): TGTGCCAGCAGCCAAGAGGCGGACTTAAGCTCCTACGAGCAGTACTTC. The chain links TRBV4-2 to TRBJ2-7, with a weak D call TRBD2 (5 bases). V was trimmed by 0 bases and J by 0 bases, leaving 12 bases between them. The CDR3 has 16 residues. CDR1 and CDR2 (germline): LGHNA, YNFKEQ.

This clonotype was seen more than once but under ten times. The chain is built from TRBV6-1 and TRBJ1-6, with D unresolved. Germline V gene lookup returns CDR1 MNHNS and CDR2 SASEGT. Trimming took 2 bases from V and 9 from J, leaving 14 bases between them. This CDR3 spans 15 amino acids. The CDR3 here is CASSENVEARSPLHF. In DNA form, the CDR3 reads TGTGCCAGCAGTGAAAATGTTGAGGCACGTTCACCCCTCCACTTT.

The rearrangement joins TRBV6-6 to TRBJ1-6, with D unresolved. CDR3 size: 13 residues. V lost 2 bases and J 7 bases, leaving 6 bases between the germline ends. Looked up from germline, CDR1 is MNHNY and CDR2 is SVGAGI (reference sequence). The CDR3: CASSYDANSPLHF. The CDR3 DNA follows: TGTGCCAGCAGTTACGACGCCAATTCACCCCTCCACTTT.

The V call is TRBV20-1, the J call TRBJ2-7; D is perhaps TRBD1 (5 bases). Germline V gene lookup returns CDR1 DFQATT and CDR2 SNEGSKA (reference sequence). Trimming took 5 bases from V and 5 from J, leaving 19 bases between them. The length of the CDR3 is 14 residues. The CDR3 DNA reads as TGCAGTGCTGCCCCGGGTGGAAGGGGCCACGAGCAGTACTTC. This encodes CSAAPGGRGHEQYF.

This clonotype was recorded once. The V call is TRBV27, the J call TRBJ2-3, with TRBD2 matching over 12 bases. Trimming removed 3 bases from V and 3 bases from J; junction bases left unmatched: 10. Germline V gene data show CDR1 as MNHEY and CDR2 as SMNVEV (reference sequence). CDR3 length: 18 residues. As DNA, the CDR3 is TGTGCCAGCAGTTTGCGCCACCTAGCGGGGGGGCTAACAGATACGCAGTATTTT. It encodes CASSLRHLAGGLTDTQYF.

The chain combines TRBV7-2 with TRBJ2-2; no clear D. This CDR3 comprises 16 residues. Trimming cost V 5 bases and J 1 base, with 14 bases left between them. Germline CDR1 is SGHTA and CDR2 is FQGNSA. CDR3 amino acids: CASSPAGPRNTGELFF. In DNA, the CDR3 is TGTGCCAGCAGCCCCGCTGGGCCACGGAACACCGGGGAGCTGTTTTTT.

This clonotype was counted between two and nine times. This chain uses TRBV12-3 or TRBV12-4 with TRBJ2-1; no firm D call. Trimming left V 6 bases short and J 4 bases short, with 16 bases between. The CDR3 runs 15 residues. CDR3 sequence (DNA): TGTGCCAGCAGCGCCCACTACCAGGTTTACAATGAGCAGTTCTTC. Translated, it gives CASSAHYQVYNEQFF.

The rearrangement uses TRBV6-5 and TRBJ1-2, with TRBD1 identical over 7 bases. Trimming removed 0 bases from V and 5 bases from J; junction bases left unmatched: 6. The CDR3 has 15 amino acids. Germline CDR1 MNHEY, CDR2 SVGAGI. The CDR3 region has the DNA TGTGCCAGCAGTTACTCGCGAAGGGGGCAATATGGCTACACCTTC. Encoded protein: CASSYSRRGQYGYTF.

The chain has TRBV27 and TRBJ2-3; perhaps D is TRBD1 or TRBD2 (5 bases each). Germline V gene sequence: CDR1 MNHEY, CDR2 SMNVEV (reference sequence). V gave up 8 bases and J gave up 14 bases, with 23 bases separating them. This CDR3 has 13 amino acids. The CDR3 coding sequence is TGTGCCAGCGGTCCCGGGACGGGTTCGGTGCGGTATTTT. This sequence encodes CASGPGTGSVRYF.

The V call is TRBV5-5, the J call TRBJ2-3; possibly TRBD2 for D (5 bases). CDR3 length equals 15 residues. CDR1 is SGHKS and CDR2 is YYEKEE in the germline V gene (reference sequence). V dropped 4 bases and J dropped 2 bases, with 14 bases sitting between them. The DNA of the CDR3 is TGTGCCAGCAGCCCAAAGCCGGGGAACACAGATACGCAGTATTTT. It yields the protein CASSPKPGNTDTQYF. The full variable domain, rest sourced from reference TRBV5-5 and TRBJ2-3, is DAGVTQSPTHLIKTRGQQVTLRCSPISGHKSVSWYQQVLGQGPQFIFQYYEKEERGRGNFPDRFSARQFPNYSSELNVNALLLGDSALYLCASSPKPGNTDTQYFGPGTRLTVL.

The chain links TRBV20-1 to TRBJ1-3; D is unresolved. Germline CDR1 is DFQATT and CDR2 is SNEGSKA (reference sequence). Trimming removed 2 bases from V and 0 bases from J, with 11 bases in between. There are 15 residues in the CDR3. CDR3 residues: CSARTVDDSGNTIYF. CDR3 sequence (DNA): TGCAGTGCTAGAACGGTAGATGACTCTGGAAACACCATATATTTT.

Details on this clonotype: One end of the junction does not line up with germline, which may come from a read error. The chain joins TRBV3-1 to TRBJ1-2; D is possibly TRBD1 (5 bases). Germline V gene data show CDR1 as LGHDT and CDR2 as YNNKEL (reference sequence). The CDR3 loop spans 14 amino acids. The CDR3, as DNA: TGTGCCATCAGCCGACTCGGGACTCTCTATGGCTACACCTTC. The encoded protein is CAISRLGTLYGYTF.

The chain uses TRBV6-5 and TRBJ1-2; maybe TRBD1 (6 bases). This CDR3 is built from 12 residues. V was pared by 6 bases and J by 8 bases, with 13 bases between. Per the germline V gene, CDR1 is MNHEY and CDR2 is SVGAGI. In DNA, the CDR3 is TGTGCCAGCAGCCCTCCAGGGGAGGGCTACACCTTC. Protein product: CASSPPGEGYTF.

This clonotype was detected once. V usage is TRBV10-3 and J usage is TRBJ2-1, with 13 nucleotides matching TRBD2. The CDR3 has 17 residues. Germline V CDR1 and CDR2: ENHRY, SYGVKD. The J segment lost 1 base and the V segment lost 4 bases, leaving 4 bases of the junction unmatched. The DNA of the CDR3 is TGTGCCATCAGTGGGACTAGCGGGGGTCTGTCCTACAATGAGCAGTTCTTC. It specifies CAISGTSGGLSYNEQFF.

This clonotype was counted only a few times. The gene calls are TRBV29-1 and TRBJ1-2, with D maybe TRBD1 (5 bases). Trimming shortened V by 6 bases and J by 6 bases, and 23 bases separated the two germline ends. CDR1 and CDR2 from the germline V gene are SQVTM and ANQGSEA. CDR3 size: 15 residues. The CDR3 loop reads CSVEGLGRIDNGYTF. The CDR3 DNA sequence: TGCAGCGTCGAGGGTCTGGGACGAATCGATAATGGCTACACCTTC.

CDR3 amino acids: CSVDPGHGFYGYTF. CDR3 sequence (DNA): TGCAGCGTTGACCCGGGACACGGATTCTATGGCTACACCTTC. The chain combines TRBV29-1 with TRBJ1-2; D might be TRBD1 (6 bases). V lost 3 bases to trimming and J lost 4 bases, with 15 bases between them. CDR1 SQVTM and CDR2 ANQGSEA come from the germline V gene. The CDR3 consists of 14 residues.

This clonotype is a singleton in its sample. The CDR3 spells CATSSSGTGTYEQYF. The CDR3 bases are TGTGCCACCAGCAGTTCCGGGACAGGGACCTACGAGCAGTACTTC. This chain uses TRBV15 with TRBJ2-7; 9 bases line up with TRBD1. The junction had 5 bases not matched to a gene; V was cut back by 3 bases and J by 2 bases. Germline V lookup: CDR1 LNHNV, CDR2 YYDKDF (reference sequence). The CDR3 is made up of 15 amino acids.